This T cell receptor beta chain was sequenced in a study of blood T cell repertoires in COVID-19. Overall study context: The United States, Italy and Spain provided the acute and convalescent COVID-19 samples. T cells, B-cell-depleted T cells, or PBMCs provided the cDNA or gDNA that served as material.

How the authors handled the data: Nucleated cell number was recorded as an estimate derived from reference gene primer amplification. Some clones are missing from TCRdb's copy, which holds only in-frame ones; the method was immunoSEQ multiplex PCR. Clonal size and the V and J genes are those of that table, whereas D and trimming came from the DNA. The sample records some 250,000 clones, around 90% being singletons. The trim removed 8 bases at V and 4 bases at J, leaving 3 bases unmatched. There are 12 residues in the CDR3. Per the germline V gene, CDR1 is SQVTM and CDR2 is ANQGSEA. The chain employs TRBV29-1 and TRBJ2-1; 9 positions agree with TRBD2. The clonotype originates from a woman aged 40 to 50 who had recovered from COVID-19. Sequencing input: peripheral blood. The CDR3 sequence is CSTGLAYNEQFF. DNA for the CDR3: TGCAGCACCGGACTAGCGTACAATGAGCAGTTCTTC.